A single sample is the source of the 23 T cell receptor beta chains below, sequenced in a study of control samples from healthy donors and cancer patients. Method: immunoSEQ multiplex PCR; TCRdb's copy keeps in-frame clones and lacks some. The sample yields 150,000 or so clones, around 88% seen once. The sample consisted of blood. These receptor sequences come from a man aged 18 to 29 in good health.

The chain carries TRBV6-1 and TRBJ1-5; perhaps TRBD1 as D (5 bases). The CDR3 spans 14 residues. The germline gives CDR1 MNHNS, CDR2 SASEGT. The V end lost 3 bases, the J end lost 4 bases, and 10 bases lay between the germline ends. The CDR3 loop is CASSDRQKNQPQHF. CDR3 DNA sequence: TGTGCCAGCAGTGACAGACAGAAAAATCAGCCCCAGCATTTT.

CDR3 sequence reads: CASSPPRLAGNTDTQYF. CDR3 DNA: TGTGCCAGTAGCCCTCCCCGACTAGCGGGGAACACAGATACGCAGTATTTT. The gene calls are TRBV19 and TRBJ2-3; TRBD2 agrees at 11 bases. The CDR3 covers 17 residues. The V gene end was trimmed by 6 bases and the J gene end by 2 bases; junction bases not matched to a gene: 10. Germline V gene lookup returns CDR1 LNHDA and CDR2 SQIVND (reference sequence). The entire variable domain, with the rest obtained from reference TRBV19 and TRBJ2-3, is as follows: DGGITQSPKYLFRKEGQNVTLSCEQNLNHDAMYWYRQDPGQGLRLIYYSQIVNDFQKGDIAEGYSVSREKKESFPLTVTSAQKNPTAFYLCASSPPRLAGNTDTQYFGPGTRLTVL.

The chain carries TRBV7-2 and TRBJ2-3, with TRBD2 identical over 8 bases. V dropped 5 bases and J dropped 4; count of bases not matched to a gene: 8. CDR3 length equals 15 residues. Germline V lookup: CDR1 SGHTA, CDR2 FQGNSA. The CDR3 DNA sequence: TGTGCCAGCAGCGATAGGACTAGCAGGGCAGATACGCAGTATTTT. Translated, it gives CASSDRTSRADTQYF.

The rearrangement joins TRBV10-3 to TRBJ2-3; 11 nucleotides agree with TRBD2. The CDR3 totals 17 residues. The V and J ends lost 6 bases and 0 bases, in that order; junction bases with no gene match: 8. Germline V gene lookup returns CDR1 ENHRY and CDR2 SYGVKD. The CDR3 DNA reads TGTGCCATCAGAGGTGGTAGCGGGGGGGCGAGCACAGATACGCAGTATTTT. As protein: CAIRGGSGGASTDTQYF.

In DNA, the CDR3 is TGTGCCAGCAGTTTAGTAGGGAGGGCTGAAGCTTTCTTT. Protein sequence: CASSLVGRAEAFF. This sequence joins TRBV12-3 or TRBV12-4 and TRBJ1-1; D uncertain. Trimming pared 1 base from V and 6 bases from J, leaving 9 bases between. The CDR3 sequence is 13 residues long.

This sequence joins TRBV19 and TRBJ2-3; TRBD1 might be the D (7 bases). CDR3 length equals 13 residues. Per germline, CDR1 LNHDA and CDR2 SQIVND (reference sequence). The V end was cut by 7 bases, the J end by 5 bases, with 13 bases between. The CDR3 reads CASNHQGGDTQYF. The CDR3 DNA reads TGTGCCAGTAACCATCAGGGGGGAGATACGCAGTATTTT.

CDR3 in DNA: TGTGCCAGCAGCTTTGATAGGGGGCCTCTGGGCACCGGGGAGCTGTTTTTT. This codes for CASSFDRGPLGTGELFF. The rearrangement uses TRBV7-8 and TRBJ2-2; TRBD1 matches 7 bases. The CDR3 runs to 17 residues. In germline, CDR1 is SGHVS, CDR2 FQNEAQ. V gave up 3 bases and J gave up 4 bases; unmatched junction bases: 11.

CDR3 bases: TGTGCCAGTACAATCGGCAAGAGCCATGGCTACACCTTC. Amino acids: CASTIGKSHGYTF. The chain uses TRBV19 and TRBJ1-2; D unresolved. Germline lookup yields CDR1 LNHDA and CDR2 SQIVND (reference sequence). The ends were cut back, 7 bases at V and 6 bases at J, with 15 bases in the middle. There are 13 residues in the CDR3.

The chain has TRBV4-2 and TRBJ2-7, with a weak D call TRBD1 (6 bases). The CDR3 covers 14 residues. The V gene's germline CDR1 is LGHNA and CDR2 YNFKEQ. Trimming removed 3 bases at V and 0 bases at J, with 9 bases between. The CDR3 DNA is TGTGCCAGCAGCCATGACAGGATCTCCTACGAGCAGTACTTC. This codes for CASSHDRISYEQYF.

The V and J genes are TRBV9 and TRBJ1-1; 7 positions agree with TRBD1. The CDR3 is 14 residues long. Germline-derived CDR1 and CDR2 are SGDLS and YYNGEE. Losses at the gene ends were 3 bases for V and 4 bases for J; bases not matched to a gene: 6. The CDR3 DNA follows: TGTGCCAGCAGCGGGATAACAGGGGCCACTGAAGCTTTCTTT. Encoded protein: CASSGITGATEAFF.

V and J are TRBV6-6 and TRBJ2-1; 8 positions agree with TRBD2. Germline loops: CDR1 MNHNY, CDR2 SVGAGI (reference sequence). V trimming: 5 bases; J trimming: 8 bases; junction bases outside the gene matches: 8. This CDR3 has 14 amino acids. CDR3 sequence reads: CASSPRGAGDEQFF. In nucleotides, the CDR3 is TGTGCCAGCAGTCCCCGGGGAGCGGGGGATGAGCAGTTCTTC.

The chain couples TRBV5-5 to TRBJ1-1, with 9 bases matching TRBD1. The CDR3 is 15 amino acids. CDR1 is SGHKS, CDR2 YYEKEE, per germline (reference sequence). Trimming removed 0 bases from V and 4 bases from J; junction bases left unmatched: 4. The chain's CDR3 is CASSLEDRGFTEAFF. DNA for the CDR3: TGTGCCAGCAGCTTGGAGGACAGGGGATTCACTGAAGCTTTCTTT.

The V call is TRBV19, the J call TRBJ2-4; possibly TRBD2 for D (6 bases). The V gene lost 2 bases and the J gene lost 3 bases, with 11 bases spanning the gap. The CDR3 is made up of 15 amino acids. CDR1 is LNHDA and CDR2 is SQIVND in the germline V gene (reference sequence). In DNA, the CDR3 is TGTGCCAGTAGTATATTGGGGGGAGGCAAAAACATTCAGTACTTC. It specifies CASSILGGGKNIQYF.

This sequence joins TRBV7-9 and TRBJ1-3, with no clear D. The V and J ends lost 5 bases and 2 bases respectively, with 16 bases between them. CDR1 is SEHNR and CDR2 is FQNEAQ in the germline V gene (reference sequence). The CDR3 is 16 amino acids. This CDR3 is CASSTDRRRTGNTIYF. The CDR3 DNA follows: TGTGCCAGCAGCACTGACCGGCGGAGAACTGGAAACACCATATATTTT. The whole variable domain, filled in from reference TRBV7-9 and TRBJ1-3, reads DTGVSQNPRHKITKRGQNVTFRCDPISEHNRLYWYRQTLGQGPEFLTYFQNEAQLEKSRLLSDRFSAERPKGSFSTLEIQRTEQGDSAMYLCASSTDRRRTGNTIYFGEGSWLTVV.

The V call is TRBV13, the J call TRBJ2-2, with 9 positions matching TRBD1. V was pared by 3 bases and J by 6 bases, with 2 bases of the junction left unmatched. The CDR3 is 14 amino acids. Germline assignment: CDR1 PRHDT and CDR2 FYEKMQ (reference sequence). The CDR3 DNA follows: TGTGCCAGCAGCTTGGACAGGGGCTCCGGGGAGCTGTTTTTT. Encoded protein: CASSLDRGSGELFF. Looking up the rest from reference TRBV13 and TRBJ2-2 gives the full variable domain: AAGVIQSPRHLIKEKRETATLKCYPIPRHDTVYWYQQGPGQDPQFLISFYEKMQSDKGSIPDRFSAQQFSDYHSELNMSSLELGDSALYFCASSLDRGSGELFFGEGSRLTVL.

The chain uses TRBV3-1 (or the pseudogene TRBV3-2) and TRBJ1-4; D might be TRBD1 (6 bases). CDR1 and CDR2 from the germline V gene are LGHDT and YNNKEL (reference sequence). V was shortened by 1 base and J by 10 bases, with 10 bases between the two germline ends. The CDR3 runs 13 residues. This CDR3 is CASSQGQGTKLFF. CDR3 sequence (DNA): TGTGCCAGCAGCCAAGGCCAGGGGACAAAACTGTTTTTT.

The V and J genes are TRBV6-5 and TRBJ2-5; TRBD2 matches 7 bases. CDR3 length equals 14 residues. Germline V lookup: CDR1 MNHEY, CDR2 SVGAGI. J lost 5 bases, V lost 5 bases, and 8 bases had no gene match. CDR3 nucleotide sequence: TGTGCCAGCAGTAGGACTAGTTACGGGGAGACCCAGTACTTC. Its protein is CASSRTSYGETQYF.

The chain employs TRBV20-1 and TRBJ2-7; no clear D gene. The germline gives CDR1 DFQATT, CDR2 SNEGSKA (reference sequence). Between the trimmed V and J ends, which lost 3 bases and 6 bases, there was a span of 3 bases. The length of the CDR3 is 9 residues. The CDR3 loop reads CSASLEQYF. The CDR3 region has the DNA TGCAGTGCTAGCCTCGAGCAGTACTTC.

V usage is TRBV19 and J usage is TRBJ1-4; D is unclear. There are 14 residues in the CDR3. V was trimmed by 9 bases and J by 6 bases, leaving 17 bases between them. Looked up from germline, CDR1 is LNHDA and CDR2 is SQIVND (reference sequence). The CDR3 is CASNLGLFHEKLFF. The CDR3 DNA is TGTGCCAGCAATCTCGGGCTATTTCATGAAAAACTGTTTTTT.

The V gene is TRBV28, the J gene TRBJ2-5; 8 nucleotides line up with TRBD2. Looked up from germline, CDR1 is MDHEN and CDR2 is SYDVKM. V lost 1 base to trimming and J lost 4 bases; unmatched junction nucleotides: 14. The CDR3 contains 18 residues. The CDR3 region is CASSLFRLARDTSETQYF. Written as DNA, the CDR3 is TGTGCCAGCAGTTTATTCCGACTAGCGAGGGACACCTCAGAGACCCAGTACTTC.

The chain is built from TRBV12-3 or TRBV12-4 and TRBJ2-2; 7 nucleotides align to TRBD1. The CDR3 is made up of 12 amino acids. J gave up 5 bases and V 10 bases, and 4 bases lay outside the gene matches. Here the CDR3 DNA reads TGTGCCACACGACAGGGAACCGGGGAGCTGTTTTTT. Translated, it gives CATRQGTGELFF.

This sequence joins TRBV27 and TRBJ2-7; no clear D gene. The CDR3 sequence is 12 residues long. CDR1 and CDR2 from the germline V gene are MNHEY and SMNVEV (reference sequence). V lost 4 bases, J lost 3 bases, and 7 bases lay in between. CDR3 in amino acids: CASSSTIYEQYF. The CDR3 DNA reads TGTGCCAGCAGTTCTACGATCTACGAGCAGTACTTC.

This chain joins TRBV15 and TRBJ1-1; D gene unclear. Germline V lookup: CDR1 LNHNV, CDR2 YYDKDF (reference sequence). The CDR3 runs 15 residues. V lost 0 bases, J lost 11 bases, and 19 bases lay in between. The CDR3 DNA reads TGTGCCACCAGCAGAGATCGGGGATCTACAATGCGGGCTTTCTTT. This codes for CATSRDRGSTMRAFF.